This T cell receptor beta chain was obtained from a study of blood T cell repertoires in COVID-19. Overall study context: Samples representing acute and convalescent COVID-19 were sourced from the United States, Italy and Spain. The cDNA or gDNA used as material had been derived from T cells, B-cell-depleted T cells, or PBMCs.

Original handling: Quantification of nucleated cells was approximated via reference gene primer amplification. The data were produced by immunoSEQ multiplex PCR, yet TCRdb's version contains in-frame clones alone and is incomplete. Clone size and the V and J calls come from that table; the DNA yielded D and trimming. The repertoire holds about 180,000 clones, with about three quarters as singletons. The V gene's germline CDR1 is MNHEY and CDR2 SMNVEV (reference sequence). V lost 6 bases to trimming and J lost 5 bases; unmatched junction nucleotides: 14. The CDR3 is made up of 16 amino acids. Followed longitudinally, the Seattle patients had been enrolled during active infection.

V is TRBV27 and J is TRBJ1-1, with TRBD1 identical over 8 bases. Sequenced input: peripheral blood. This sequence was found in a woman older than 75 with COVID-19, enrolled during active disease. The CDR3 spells CASSRQPRQGRTEAFF. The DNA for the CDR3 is TGTGCCAGCAGCCGACAGCCGAGACAGGGGAGGACTGAAGCTTTCTTT.